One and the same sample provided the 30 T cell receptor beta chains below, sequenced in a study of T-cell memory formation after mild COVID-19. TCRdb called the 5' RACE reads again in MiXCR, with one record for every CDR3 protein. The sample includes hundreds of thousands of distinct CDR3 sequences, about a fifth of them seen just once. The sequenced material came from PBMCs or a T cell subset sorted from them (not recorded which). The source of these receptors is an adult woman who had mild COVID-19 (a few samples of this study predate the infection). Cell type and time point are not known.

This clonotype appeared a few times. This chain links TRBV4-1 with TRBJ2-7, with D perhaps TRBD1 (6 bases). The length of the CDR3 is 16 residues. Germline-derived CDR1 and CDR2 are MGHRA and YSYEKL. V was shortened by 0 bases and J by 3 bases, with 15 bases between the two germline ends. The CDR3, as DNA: TGCGCCAGCAGCCAAGACGCGACAGGCCAATACTACGAGCAGTACTTC. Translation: CASSQDATGQYYEQYF.

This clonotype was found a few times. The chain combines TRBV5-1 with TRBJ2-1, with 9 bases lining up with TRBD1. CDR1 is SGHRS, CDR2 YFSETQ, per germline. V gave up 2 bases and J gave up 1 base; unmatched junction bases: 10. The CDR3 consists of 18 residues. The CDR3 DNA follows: TGCGCCAGCAGCTTCGATGTAATAGGGACAGGGTCCTACAATGAGCAGTTCTTC. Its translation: CASSFDVIGTGSYNEQFF.

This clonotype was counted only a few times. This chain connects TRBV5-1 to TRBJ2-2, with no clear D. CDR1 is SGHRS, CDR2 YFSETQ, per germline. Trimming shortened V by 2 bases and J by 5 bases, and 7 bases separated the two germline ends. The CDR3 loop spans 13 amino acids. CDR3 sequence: CASSFGRTGELFF. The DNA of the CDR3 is TGCGCCAGCAGCTTTGGTCGGACCGGGGAGCTGTTTTTT.

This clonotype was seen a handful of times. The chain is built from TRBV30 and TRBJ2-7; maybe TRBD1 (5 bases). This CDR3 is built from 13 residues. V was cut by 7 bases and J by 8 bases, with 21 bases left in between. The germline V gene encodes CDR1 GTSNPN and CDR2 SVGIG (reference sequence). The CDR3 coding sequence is TGTGCCTACCTGACAGAGCCTCCTACGAAGCAGTACTTC. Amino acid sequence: CAYLTEPPTKQYF.

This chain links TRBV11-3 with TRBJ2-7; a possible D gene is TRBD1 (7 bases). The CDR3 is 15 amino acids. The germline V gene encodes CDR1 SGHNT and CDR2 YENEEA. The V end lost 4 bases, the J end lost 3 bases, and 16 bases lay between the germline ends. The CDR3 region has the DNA TGTGCCAGCAGCTCCCGGTGGAGGGGGCACTACGAGCAGTACTTC. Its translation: CASSSRWRGHYEQYF.

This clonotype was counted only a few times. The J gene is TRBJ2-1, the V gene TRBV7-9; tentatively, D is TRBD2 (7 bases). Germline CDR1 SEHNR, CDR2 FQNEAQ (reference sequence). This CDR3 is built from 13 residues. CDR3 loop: CAVGGQVDNEQFF. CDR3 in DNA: TGTGCGGTCGGGGGGCAAGTTGACAATGAGCAGTTCTTC.

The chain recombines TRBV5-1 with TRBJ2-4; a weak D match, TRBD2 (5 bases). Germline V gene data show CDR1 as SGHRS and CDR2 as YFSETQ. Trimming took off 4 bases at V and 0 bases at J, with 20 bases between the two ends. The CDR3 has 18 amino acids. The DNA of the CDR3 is TGCGCCAGCAGCCCCTCGGACGGGGTCCCCCTAGCCAAAAACATTCAGTACTTC. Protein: CASSPSDGVPLAKNIQYF. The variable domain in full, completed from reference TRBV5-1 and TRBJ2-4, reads KAGVTQTPRYLIKTRGQQVTLSCSPISGHRSVSWYQQTPGQGLQFLFEYFSETQRNKGNFPGRFSGRQFSNSRSEMNVSTLELGDSALYLCASSPSDGVPLAKNIQYFGAGTRLSVL.

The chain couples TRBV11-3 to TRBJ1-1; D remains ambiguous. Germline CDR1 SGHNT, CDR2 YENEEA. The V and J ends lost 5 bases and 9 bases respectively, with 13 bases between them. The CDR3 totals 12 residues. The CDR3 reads CASSMATSKAFF. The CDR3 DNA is TGTGCCAGCAGCATGGCCACAAGTAAAGCTTTCTTT. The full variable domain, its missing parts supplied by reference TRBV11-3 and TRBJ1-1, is EAGVVQSPRYKIIEKKQPVAFWCNPISGHNTLYWYLQNLGQGPELLIRYENEEAVDDSQLPKDRFSAERLKGVDSTLKIQPAELGDSAVYLCASSMATSKAFFGQGTRLTVV.

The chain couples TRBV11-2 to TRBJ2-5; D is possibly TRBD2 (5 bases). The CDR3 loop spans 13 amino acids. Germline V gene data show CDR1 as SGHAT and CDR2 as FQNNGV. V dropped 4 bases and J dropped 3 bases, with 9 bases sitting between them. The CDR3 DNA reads TGTGCCAGCAGCTCGGCGGAGGAAGAGACCCAGTACTTC. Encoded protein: CASSSAEEETQYF.

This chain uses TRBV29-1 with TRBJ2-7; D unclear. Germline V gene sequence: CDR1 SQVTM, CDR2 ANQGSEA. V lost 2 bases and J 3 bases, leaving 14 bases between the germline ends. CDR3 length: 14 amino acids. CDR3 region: CSVELGNRDYEQYF. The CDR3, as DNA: TGCAGCGTTGAACTGGGAAACAGAGACTACGAGCAGTACTTC.

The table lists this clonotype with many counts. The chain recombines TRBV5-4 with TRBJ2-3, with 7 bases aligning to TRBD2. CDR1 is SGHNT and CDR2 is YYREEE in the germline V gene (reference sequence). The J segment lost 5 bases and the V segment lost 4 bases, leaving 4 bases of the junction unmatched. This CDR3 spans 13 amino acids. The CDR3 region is CASSLSGGDTQYF. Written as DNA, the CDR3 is TGTGCCAGCAGCCTCTCGGGGGGAGATACGCAGTATTTT.

The CDR3 loop is CASSSTGTAFYNSPLHF. The CDR3 DNA reads TGCGCCAGCAGCTCAACCGGGACAGCTTTTTATAATTCACCCCTCCACTTT. The rearrangement joins TRBV5-1 to TRBJ1-6, with 7 bases fitting TRBD1. Germline values: CDR1 SGHRS, CDR2 YFSETQ. The length of the CDR3 is 17 residues. J gave up 4 bases and V 3 bases, and 10 bases lay outside the gene matches.

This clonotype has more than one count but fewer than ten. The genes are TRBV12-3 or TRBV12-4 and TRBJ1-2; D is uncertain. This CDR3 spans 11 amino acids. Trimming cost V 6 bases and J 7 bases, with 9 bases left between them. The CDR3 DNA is TGTGCCAGCAGCACATCCGGTGGCTACACCTTC. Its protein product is CASSTSGGYTF.

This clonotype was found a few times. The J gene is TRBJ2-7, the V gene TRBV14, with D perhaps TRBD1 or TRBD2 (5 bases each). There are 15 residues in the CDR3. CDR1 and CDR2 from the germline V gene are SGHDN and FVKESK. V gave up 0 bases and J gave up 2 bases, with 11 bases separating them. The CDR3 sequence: CASSQDFGTTYEQYF. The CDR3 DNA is TGTGCCAGCAGCCAAGACTTCGGGACGACCTACGAGCAGTACTTC.

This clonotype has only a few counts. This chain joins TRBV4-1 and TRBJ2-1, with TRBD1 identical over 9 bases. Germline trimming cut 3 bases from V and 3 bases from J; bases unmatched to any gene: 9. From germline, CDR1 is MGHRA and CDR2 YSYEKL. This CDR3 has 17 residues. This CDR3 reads CASSHRQGGPIYNEQFF. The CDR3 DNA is TGCGCCAGCAGCCACAGACAGGGGGGCCCCATCTACAATGAGCAGTTCTTC.

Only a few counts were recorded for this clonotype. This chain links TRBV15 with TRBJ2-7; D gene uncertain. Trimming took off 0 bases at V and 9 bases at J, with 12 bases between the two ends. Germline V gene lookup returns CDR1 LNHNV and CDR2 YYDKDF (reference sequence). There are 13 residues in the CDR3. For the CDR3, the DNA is TGTGCCACCAGCAGAGATCGGAGAGTCGGGCAGTACTTC. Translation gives CATSRDRRVGQYF.

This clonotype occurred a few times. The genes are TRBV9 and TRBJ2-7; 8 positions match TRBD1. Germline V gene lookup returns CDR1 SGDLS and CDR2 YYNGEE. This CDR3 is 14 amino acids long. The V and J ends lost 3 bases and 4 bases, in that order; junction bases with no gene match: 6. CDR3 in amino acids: CASSARDRSYEQYF. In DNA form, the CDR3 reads TGTGCCAGCAGCGCTAGGGACAGGAGTTACGAGCAGTACTTC.

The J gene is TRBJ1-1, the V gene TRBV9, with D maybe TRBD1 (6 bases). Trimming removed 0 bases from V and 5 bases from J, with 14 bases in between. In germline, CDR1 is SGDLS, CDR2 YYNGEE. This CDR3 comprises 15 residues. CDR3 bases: TGTGCCAGCAGCGTAGACCAGGGGATGCGGACTGAAGCTTTCTTT. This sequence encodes CASSVDQGMRTEAFF.

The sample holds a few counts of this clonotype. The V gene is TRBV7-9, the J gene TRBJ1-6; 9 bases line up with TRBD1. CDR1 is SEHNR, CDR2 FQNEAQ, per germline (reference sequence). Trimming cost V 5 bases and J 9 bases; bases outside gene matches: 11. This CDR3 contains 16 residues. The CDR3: CASSPWDRDSGSPLHF. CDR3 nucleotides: TGTGCCAGCAGCCCCTGGGACAGGGATTCGGGTTCACCCCTCCACTTT.

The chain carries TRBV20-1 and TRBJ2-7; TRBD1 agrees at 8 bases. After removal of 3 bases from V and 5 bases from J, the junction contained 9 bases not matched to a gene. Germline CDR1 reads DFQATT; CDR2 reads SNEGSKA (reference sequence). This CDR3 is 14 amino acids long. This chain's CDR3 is CSARDAQGANEQYF. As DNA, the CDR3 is TGCAGTGCTAGGGACGCGCAGGGGGCGAACGAGCAGTACTTC.

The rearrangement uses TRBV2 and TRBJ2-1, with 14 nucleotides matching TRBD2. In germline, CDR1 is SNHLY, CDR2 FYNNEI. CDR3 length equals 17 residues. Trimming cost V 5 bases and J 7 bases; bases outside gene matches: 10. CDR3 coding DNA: TGTGCCAGCAGTTCTGGGACTAGCGGGAGAATTCGGAATGAGCAGTTCTTC. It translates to CASSSGTSGRIRNEQFF.

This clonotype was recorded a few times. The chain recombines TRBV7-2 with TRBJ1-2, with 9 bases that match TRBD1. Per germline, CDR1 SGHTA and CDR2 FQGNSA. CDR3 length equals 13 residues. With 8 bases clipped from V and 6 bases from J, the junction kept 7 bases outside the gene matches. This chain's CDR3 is CASGQGRLNGYTF. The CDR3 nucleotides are TGTGCCAGCGGACAGGGGAGGTTGAATGGCTACACCTTC.

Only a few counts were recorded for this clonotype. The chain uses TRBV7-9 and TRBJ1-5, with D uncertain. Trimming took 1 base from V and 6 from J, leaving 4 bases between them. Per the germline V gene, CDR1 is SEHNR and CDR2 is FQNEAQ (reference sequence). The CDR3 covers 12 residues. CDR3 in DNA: TGTGCCAGCAGCTTAGACAGTCAGCCCCAGCATTTT. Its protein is CASSLDSQPQHF.

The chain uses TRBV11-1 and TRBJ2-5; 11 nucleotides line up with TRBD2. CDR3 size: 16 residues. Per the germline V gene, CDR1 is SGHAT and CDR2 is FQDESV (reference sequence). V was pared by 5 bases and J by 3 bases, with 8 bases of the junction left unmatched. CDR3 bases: TGTGCCAGCAGCCCACTAGCGGGAGAGGGGGAAGAGACCCAGTACTTC. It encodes CASSPLAGEGEETQYF.

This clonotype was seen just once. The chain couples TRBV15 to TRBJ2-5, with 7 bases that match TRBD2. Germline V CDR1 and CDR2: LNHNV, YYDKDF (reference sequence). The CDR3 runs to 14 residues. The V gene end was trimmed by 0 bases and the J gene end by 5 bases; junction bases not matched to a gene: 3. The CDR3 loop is CATSRDRGGETQYF. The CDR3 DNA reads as TGTGCCACCAGCAGAGATAGGGGAGGGGAGACCCAGTACTTC.

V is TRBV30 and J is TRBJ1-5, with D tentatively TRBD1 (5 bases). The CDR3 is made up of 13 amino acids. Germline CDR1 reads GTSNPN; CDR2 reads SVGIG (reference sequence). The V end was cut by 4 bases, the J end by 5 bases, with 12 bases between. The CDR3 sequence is CAWTSGGDQPQHF. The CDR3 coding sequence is TGTGCCTGGACCTCCGGGGGGGATCAGCCCCAGCATTTT.

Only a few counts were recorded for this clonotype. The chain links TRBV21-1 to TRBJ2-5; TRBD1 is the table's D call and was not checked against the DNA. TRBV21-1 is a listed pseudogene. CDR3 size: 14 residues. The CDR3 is CASTQGQGIETQYF. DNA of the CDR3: TGTGCCAGCACTCAGGGACAGGGGATAGAGACCCAGTACTTC.

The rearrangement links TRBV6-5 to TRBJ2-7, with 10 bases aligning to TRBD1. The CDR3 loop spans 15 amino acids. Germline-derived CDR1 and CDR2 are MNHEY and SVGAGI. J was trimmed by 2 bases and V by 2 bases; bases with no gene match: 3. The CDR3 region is CASSYEGTGAYEQYF. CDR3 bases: TGTGCCAGCAGTTACGAGGGGACAGGGGCCTACGAGCAGTACTTC.

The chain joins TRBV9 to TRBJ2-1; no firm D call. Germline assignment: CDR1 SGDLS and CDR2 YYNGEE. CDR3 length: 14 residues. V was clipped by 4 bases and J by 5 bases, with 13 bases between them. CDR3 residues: CASSPYDEDNEQFF. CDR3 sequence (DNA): TGTGCCAGCAGCCCATACGACGAAGACAATGAGCAGTTCTTC. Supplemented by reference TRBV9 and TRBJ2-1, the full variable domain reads DSGVTQTPKHLITATGQRVTLRCSPRSGDLSVYWYQQSLDQGLQFLIQYYNGEERAKGNILERFSAQQFPDLHSELNLSSLELGDSALYFCASSPYDEDNEQFFGPGTRLTVL.

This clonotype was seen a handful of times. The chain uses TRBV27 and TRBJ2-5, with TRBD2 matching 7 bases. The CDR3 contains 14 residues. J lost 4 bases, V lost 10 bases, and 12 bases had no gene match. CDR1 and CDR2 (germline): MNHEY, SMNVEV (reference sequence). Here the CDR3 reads CATHRAGAGETQYF. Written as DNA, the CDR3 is TGTGCCACCCATCGGGCGGGAGCAGGAGAGACCCAGTACTTC.